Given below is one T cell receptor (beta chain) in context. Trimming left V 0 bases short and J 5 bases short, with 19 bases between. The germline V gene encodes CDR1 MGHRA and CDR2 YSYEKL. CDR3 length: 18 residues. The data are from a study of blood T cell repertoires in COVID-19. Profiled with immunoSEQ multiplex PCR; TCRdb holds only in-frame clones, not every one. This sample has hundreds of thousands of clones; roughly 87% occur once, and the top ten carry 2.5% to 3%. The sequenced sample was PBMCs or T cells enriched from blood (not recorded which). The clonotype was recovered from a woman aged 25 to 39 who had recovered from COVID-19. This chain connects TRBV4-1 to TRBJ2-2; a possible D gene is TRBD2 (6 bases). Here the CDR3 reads CASSQDRAVAEGTGELFF. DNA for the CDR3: TGCGCCAGCAGCCAAGATCGGGCAGTAGCGGAGGGGACCGGGGAGCTGTTTTTT.